This is a list of T cell receptor beta chains from one sample in a study of blood T cell repertoires in COVID-19. Repertoires were generated with immunoSEQ multiplex PCR, while TCRdb's copy carries only in-frame clones and drops some. Altogether 110,000 to 150,000 clones are present, around 83% being singletons, with the ten largest covering 3%. Sample: peripheral blood. Receptors were obtained from a woman of 80 years or more with acute or convalescent COVID-19. CDR3s include the opening cysteine and the closing phenylalanine or tryptophan. The D gene is left open where the match is weak. Clone size appears in some rows only: once, few, many, or a class for an expanded clone.

size	V	J	length	D	DNA	CDR3
-	TRBV7-9	TRBJ2-7	16	TRBD1	TGTGCCAGCAGCTTAGCCGTTGGACAGGGTGATTACGAGCAGTACTTC	CASSLAVGQGDYEQYF
few	TRBV7-9	TRBJ1-2	18	TRBD1	TGTGCCAGCAGCTTAACAGGGTCGACAGGGGGTCCCAACTATGGCTACACCTTC	CASSLTGSTGGPNYGYTF
-	TRBV4-1	TRBJ2-3	17	TRBD2	TGCGCCAGCAGCCAAGGAGGTGGGACTATCCGAGCAGATACGCAGTATTTT	CASSQGGGTIRADTQYF
few	TRBV7-2	TRBJ1-5	13	-	TGTGCCAGCACAGGGGACCTGAATCAGCCCCAGCATTTT	CASTGDLNQPQHF
-	TRBV15	TRBJ1-5	13	-	TGTGCCACCAGCACCCAGAGCAATCAGCCCCAGCATTTT	CATSTQSNQPQHF
-	TRBV5-1	TRBJ1-1	15	-	TGCGCCAGCAGCTGGGGGGACTCCCTCAACACTGAAGCTTTCTTT	CASSWGDSLNTEAFF
-	TRBV5-5	TRBJ1-5	17	TRBD1	TGTGCCAGCAGCCCCGGGACAGGGGGCACATGGTCTCAGCCCCAGCATTTT	CASSPGTGGTWSQPQHF
once	TRBV6-1	TRBJ1-1	16	-	TGTGCCAGCAGTGACGTCGCGGGAGCAGGGGACACTGAAGCTTTCTTT	CASSDVAGAGDTEAFF
few	TRBV13	TRBJ2-7	14	TRBD1	TGTGCCAGCAGCCCCGGGACAGAAACCTACGAGCAGTACTTC	CASSPGTETYEQYF
-	TRBV5-6	TRBJ1-1	14	-	TGTGCCAGCAGCCCGCAGGGGCCGCCATCTGAAGCTTTCTTT	CASSPQGPPSEAFF
-	TRBV7-2	TRBJ2-1	15	TRBD2	TGTGCCAGCAGCGCAGGCGGGACTAGCTACAATGAGCAGTTCTTC	CASSAGGTSYNEQFF
-	TRBV12-3/TRBV12-4	TRBJ1-1	13	TRBD1	TGTGCCAGCAGTCAACAGGGGTTTACTGAAGCTTTCTTT	CASSQQGFTEAFF
-	TRBV5-4	TRBJ1-2	15	TRBD1	TGTGCCAGCAGCGGCAGGGACAGCGCTAACTATGGCTACACCTTC	CASSGRDSANYGYTF
-	TRBV5-6	TRBJ1-5	12	-	TGTGCCAGCAGCTTGTACAATCAGCCCCAGCATTTT	CASSLYNQPQHF
-	TRBV6-2/TRBV6-3	TRBJ2-3	16	TRBD2	TGTGCCAGCAGCCGACTAGCGGGGGCTAGCACAGATACGCAGTATTTT	CASSRLAGASTDTQYF
-	TRBV15	TRBJ1-6	14	-	TGTGCCACCAGCGTCCCGGCGGTAAATTCACCCCTCCACTTT	CATSVPAVNSPLHF
few	TRBV14	TRBJ1-5	13	-	TGTGCCAGCAGCCACCTCCCCGGGGGGCCCCAGCATTTT	CASSHLPGGPQHF
-	TRBV10-3	TRBJ2-7	15	-	TGTGCCATCACGCTTGGGGCAGGGGGGACCTACGAGCAGTACTTC	CAITLGAGGTYEQYF
-	TRBV29-1	TRBJ2-3	14	-	TGCAGCGTTGCCGGCGAGAGGGTCACAGATACGCAGTATTTT	CSVAGERVTDTQYF
-	TRBV3-1/TRBV3-2	TRBJ2-2	16	TRBD1	TGTGCCAGCAGAAAACGACCGGGACAGTCCACCGGGGAGCTGTTTTTT	CASRKRPGQSTGELFF
once	TRBV19	TRBJ1-1	14	TRBD1	TGTGCCAGTAGTCCCGACAGGGGCCTCACTGAAGCTTTCTTT	CASSPDRGLTEAFF
-	TRBV6-5	TRBJ1-4	13	TRBD1	TGTGCCACCCTGACAGGGGGGAATGAAAAACTGTTTTTT	CATLTGGNEKLFF